This T cell receptor (beta chain) was profiled in a study of Ad26.COV2.S vaccination and SARS-CoV-2 variants (dated by TCRdb to the early 2020s). The study in broad terms: Vaccine-arm donors came from COV1001, a multicentre, randomized, double-blind, placebo-controlled phase I-IIa trial of Ad26.COV2.S in healthy adults. Ad26.COV2.S was given intramuscularly at 5x10^10 or 1x10^11 viral particles, as a single shot or as two shots 56 days apart. TCRbeta repertoire sequencing was used to assess the specificity and breadth of SARS-CoV-2-reactive T cell receptors after Ad26.COV2.S vaccination. A total of approximately 30 samples were included in the TCR-sequenced set, comprising around 19 Ad26.COV2.S vaccine recipients, 5 placebo recipients and 8 SARS-CoV-2 convalescent individuals. Trial participants were randomized into five groups of five, in which low-dose or high-dose Ad26.COV2.S was given once or twice, or placebo was given on both occasions. Investigators did not know the trial group allocation while performing experiments and assessing outcomes.

The CDR3, from cysteine to phenylalanine, totals 13 residues. The entry retains the CDR3 DNA only, 39 bases that are in frame from base 1. V lost 6 bases and J lost 5 bases; the stretch between them is 13 bases long. What the authors observed across the whole study: The study was not powered for comparison of responses between vaccine doses or regimens. Comparable non-spike TCR breadth was observed between vaccine and placebo recipients, consistent with only spike being contained in the vaccine. After vaccination, substantial breadth of spike-specific CD8+ and CD4+ T cell responses was reported. The authors noted that total T cell responses may have been underestimated by the TCR breadth and depth analyses. Compared with placebo recipients, Ad26.COV2.S recipients showed higher spike-specific TCR breadth (P = 0.0014).

The immunoSEQ Assay was used to sequence TCRbeta CDR3 regions. After extraction, genomic DNA underwent amplification by bias-controlled multiplex PCR, followed by high-throughput sequencing. In the paper's pipeline: To quantify the absolute abundance of each unique TCRbeta CDR3 region, sequences were collapsed and filtered. T cell fraction was estimated by normalizing TCRbeta template counts to usable DNA, with usable DNA measured through amplification of reference genes found in all nucleated cells. Repertoire TCRs were annotated as SARS-CoV-2-specific when V gene, CDR3 amino acid sequence and J gene were exactly matched to a known reactive TCR set. The reference SARS-CoV-2 TCR set was derived from MIRA and filtered for enrichment in COVID-19-positive ImmuneCODE repertoires, a step that removed public or cross-reactive TCRs. Using the MIRA antigens, annotated TCRs were further analysed by specific ORF or by position within an ORF. Breadth was defined as the number of annotated unique rearrangements divided by the total number of unique productive rearrangements, and depth was defined as the summed frequency of the annotated unique rearrangements. Two-sided Wilcoxon rank-sum tests were used to compare TCR breadth between groups. The table was pulled from immuneACCESS by TCRdb, which kept in-frame rearrangements only. Such tables lose some clones; where checked, under half of the loss comes from unresolved V genes, and the rest has no known cause. Clone size and the V and J calls come from that table; the DNA yielded D and trimming. For this sample the table gives roughly 240,000 clones, of which 85% to 90% were detected only once. The biggest ten clones account for over 8.5% of the sample.

To note about this clone: The antigen it binds to is not known. Qualities for individual bases were not recorded, and no much larger clone is one base off.

Reading the label with the study, this specimen's treatment or condition is: approximately 18 received Ad26.COV2.S at low or high dose, single or two shots; several received placebo; per-sample allocation not given. For vaccine and placebo recipients, the sequenced repertoires came from samples collected on day 63 after the first injection. Cohort 1b enrolled around 24 adults aged 18-55 years at a single site in Boston, USA, between 29 July and 7 August 2020. As a vaccine, Ad26.COV2.S was a replication-incompetent adenovirus type 26 vector that expressed a prefusion-stabilized SARS-CoV-2 spike protein derived from the original Wuhan strain.

The sequence joins TRBV12-3 or TRBV12-4 to TRBJ2-5; a weak D assignment points to TRBD2 (5 bases agree). This clonotype originated in a person aged 18-60 years who received the Ad26.COV2.S COVID-19 vaccine or a placebo. The sample consisted of peripheral blood, taken in a trial of Ad26.COV2.S vaccine versus placebo. CDR3 region: CASSVTRLETQYF. The DNA sequence follows: TGTGCCAGCAGCGTAACTAGGTTGGAGACCCAGTACTTC.